Each of the 9 T cell receptor beta chains below was sequenced from the same sample in a study of blood T cell repertoires in COVID-19. Profiling relied on immunoSEQ multiplex PCR, and the TCRdb table lists in-frame clones only, not all of them. The sample contains around 240,000 clones, roughly 88% of which appear only once. What was sequenced was peripheral blood. These TCRs come from a woman aged 40 to 50 who had recovered from COVID-19.

This chain links TRBV6-2 or TRBV6-3 with TRBJ2-2, with no clear D. Germline V gene data show CDR1 as MNHEY and CDR2 as SVGEGT. Trimming shortened V by 0 bases and J by 0 bases, and 8 bases separated the two germline ends. CDR3 length equals 16 residues. The CDR3 region is CASSYSGQANTGELFF. The CDR3 bases are TGTGCCAGCAGTTACTCGGGCCAGGCGAACACCGGGGAGCTGTTTTTT.

This clone was observed once. The chain employs TRBV29-1 and TRBJ1-2; D is undetermined. Per the germline V gene, CDR1 is SQVTM and CDR2 is ANQGSEA. V lost 4 bases and J 2 bases, leaving 8 bases between the germline ends. The CDR3 totals 12 residues. The CDR3 here is CSVVGGNYGYTF. DNA for the CDR3: TGCAGCGTTGTGGGCGGGAACTATGGCTACACCTTC.

The rearrangement links TRBV9 to TRBJ2-3; D possibly corresponds to TRBD2 (5 bases). This CDR3 has 16 residues. V dropped 5 bases and J dropped 2 bases, with 18 bases sitting between them. Looked up from germline, CDR1 is SGDLS and CDR2 is YYNGEE. CDR3 coding DNA: TGTGCCAGCAGTCATCGAGGGCGCCGGAACACAGATACGCAGTATTTT. Translating it yields CASSHRGRRNTDTQYF.

This clone was seen a handful of times. This rearrangement joins TRBV6-5 to TRBJ1-6, with TRBD1 matching 7 bases. CDR1 is MNHEY, CDR2 SVGAGI, per germline. V lost 7 bases to trimming and J lost 4 bases; unmatched junction nucleotides: 4. The CDR3 loop spans 14 amino acids. CDR3 amino acids: CASTPGQYNSPLHF. The CDR3 region has the DNA TGTGCCAGCACCCCGGGACAGTATAATTCACCCCTCCACTTT.

This clone was counted once. V usage is TRBV19 and J usage is TRBJ2-5, with 9 bases matching TRBD1. Germline CDR1 and CDR2: LNHDA and SQIVND (reference sequence). The CDR3 length is 15 residues. J lost 2 bases, V lost 6 bases, and 7 bases had no gene match. The CDR3 nucleotides read TGTGCCAGTAGCGTCGACAGGGGGTCACAAGAGACCCAGTACTTC. Amino acid sequence: CASSVDRGSQETQYF.

V usage is TRBV11-2 and J usage is TRBJ1-1, with D maybe TRBD1 (5 bases). The CDR3 sequence is 13 residues long. Germline CDR1 reads SGHAT; CDR2 reads FQNNGV. The ends were cut back, 1 base at V and 4 bases at J, with 7 bases in the middle. The CDR3 here is CASSLAGGTEAFF. CDR3 DNA: TGTGCCAGCAGCTTAGCGGGGGGCACTGAAGCTTTCTTT.

This clone was counted once. The chain joins TRBV28 to TRBJ1-2; 9 positions agree with TRBD1. Germline trimming cut 5 bases from V and 8 bases from J; bases unmatched to any gene: 9. The CDR3 consists of 14 residues. In germline, CDR1 is MDHEN, CDR2 SYDVKM. In nucleotides, the CDR3 is TGTGCCAGCAGTCCAGGACAGGGGTTCGACGGCTACACCTTC. Amino acid sequence: CASSPGQGFDGYTF.

V and J are TRBV18 and TRBJ2-1, with 12 bases identical to TRBD2. Germline lookup yields CDR1 KGHSH and CDR2 LQKENI. The CDR3 is 17 residues long. Trimming cost V 2 bases and J 8 bases; bases outside gene matches: 10. The chain's CDR3 is CASSPRLAGGSADEQFF. The CDR3 region has the DNA TGTGCCAGCTCACCAAGGCTAGCGGGGGGGTCAGCGGATGAGCAGTTCTTC.

V and J are TRBV18 and TRBJ2-5; TRBD2 agrees at 7 bases. With 3 bases clipped from V and 5 bases from J, the junction kept 6 bases outside the gene matches. This CDR3 spans 14 amino acids. The V gene's germline CDR1 is KGHSH and CDR2 LQKENI. The CDR3 loop reads CASSPRAGRETQYF. The CDR3 coding sequence is TGTGCCAGCTCACCGAGAGCGGGGCGGGAGACCCAGTACTTC.